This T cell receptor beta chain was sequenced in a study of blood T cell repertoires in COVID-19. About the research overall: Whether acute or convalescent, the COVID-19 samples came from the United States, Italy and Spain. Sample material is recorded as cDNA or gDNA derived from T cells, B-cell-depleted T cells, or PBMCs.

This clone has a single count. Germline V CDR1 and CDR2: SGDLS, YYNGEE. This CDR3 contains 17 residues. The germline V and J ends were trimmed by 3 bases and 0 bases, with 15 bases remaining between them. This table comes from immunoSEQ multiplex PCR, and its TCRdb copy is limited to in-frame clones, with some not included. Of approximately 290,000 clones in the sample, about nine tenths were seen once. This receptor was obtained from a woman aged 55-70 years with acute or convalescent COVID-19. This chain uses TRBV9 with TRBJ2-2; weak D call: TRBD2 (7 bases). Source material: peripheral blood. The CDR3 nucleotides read TGTGCCAGCAGCGGGGGAGGGGGGACCACGAACACCGGGGAGCTGTTTTTT. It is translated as CASSGGGGTTNTGELFF.